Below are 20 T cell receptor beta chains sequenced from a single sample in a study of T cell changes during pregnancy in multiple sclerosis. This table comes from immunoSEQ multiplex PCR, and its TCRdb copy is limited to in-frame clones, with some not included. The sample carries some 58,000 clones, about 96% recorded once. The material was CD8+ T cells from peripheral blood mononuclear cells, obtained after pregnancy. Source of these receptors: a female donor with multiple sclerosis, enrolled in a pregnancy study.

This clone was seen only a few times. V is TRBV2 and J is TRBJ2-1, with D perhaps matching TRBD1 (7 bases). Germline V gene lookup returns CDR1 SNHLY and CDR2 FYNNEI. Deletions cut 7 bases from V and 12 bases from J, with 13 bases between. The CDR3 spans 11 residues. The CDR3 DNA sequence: TGTGCCAGCATCAGGGGGGACTGGCAGTTCTTC. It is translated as CASIRGDWQFF. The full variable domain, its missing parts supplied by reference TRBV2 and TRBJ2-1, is EPEVTQTPSHQVTQMGQEVILRCVPISNHLYFYWYRQILGQKVEFLVSFYNNEISEKSEIFDDQFSVERPDGSNFTLKIRSTKLEDSAMYFCASIRGDWQFFGPGTRLTVL.

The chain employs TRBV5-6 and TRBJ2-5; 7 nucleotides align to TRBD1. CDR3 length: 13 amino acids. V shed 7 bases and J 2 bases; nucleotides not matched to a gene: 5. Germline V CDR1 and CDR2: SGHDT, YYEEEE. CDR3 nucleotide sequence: TGTGCCAGCCTCGAGGGACAGCAAGAGACCCAGTACTTC. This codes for CASLEGQQETQYF. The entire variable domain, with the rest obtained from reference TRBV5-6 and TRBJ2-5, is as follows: DAGVTQSPTHLIKTRGQQVTLRCSPKSGHDTVSWYQQALGQGPQFIFQYYEEEERQRGNFPDRFSGHQFPNYSSELNVNALLLGDSALYLCASLEGQQETQYFGPGTRLLVL.

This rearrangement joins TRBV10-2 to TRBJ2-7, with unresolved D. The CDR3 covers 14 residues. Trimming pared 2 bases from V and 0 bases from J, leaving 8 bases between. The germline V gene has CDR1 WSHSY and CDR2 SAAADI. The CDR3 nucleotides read TGCGCCAGCAGTGAGCCGGAGAGCTCCTACGAGCAGTACTTC. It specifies CASSEPESSYEQYF.

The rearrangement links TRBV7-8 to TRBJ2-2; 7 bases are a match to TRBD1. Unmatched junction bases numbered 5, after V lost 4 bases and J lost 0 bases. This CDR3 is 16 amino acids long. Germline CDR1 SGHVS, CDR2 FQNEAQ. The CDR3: CASSSLGGANTGELFF. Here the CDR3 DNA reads TGTGCCAGCAGCTCGCTAGGGGGCGCGAACACCGGGGAGCTGTTTTTT.

The CDR3 loop reads CASSYQGGTNEKLFF. The CDR3 DNA follows: TGTGCCAGCAGTTATCAGGGGGGCACTAATGAAAAACTGTTTTTT. The chain links TRBV5-4 to TRBJ1-4, with 7 bases matching TRBD1. V was pared by 5 bases and J by 2 bases, with 6 bases of the junction left unmatched. This CDR3 has 15 residues. Per germline, CDR1 SGHNT and CDR2 YYREEE (reference sequence).

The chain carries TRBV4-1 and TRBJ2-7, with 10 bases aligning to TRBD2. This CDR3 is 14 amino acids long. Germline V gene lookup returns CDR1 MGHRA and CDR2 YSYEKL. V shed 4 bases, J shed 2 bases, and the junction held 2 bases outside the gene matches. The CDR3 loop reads CASSPSGSAYEQYF. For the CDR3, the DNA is TGCGCCAGCAGCCCTAGCGGGAGCGCCTACGAGCAGTACTTC.

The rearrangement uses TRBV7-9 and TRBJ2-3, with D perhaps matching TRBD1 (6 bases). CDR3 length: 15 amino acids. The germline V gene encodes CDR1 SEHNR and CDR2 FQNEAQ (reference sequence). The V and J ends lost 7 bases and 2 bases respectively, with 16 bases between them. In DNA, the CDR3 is TGTGCCAGCATCCTAAGGGACAAAACCACAGATACGCAGTATTTT. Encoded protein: CASILRDKTTDTQYF.

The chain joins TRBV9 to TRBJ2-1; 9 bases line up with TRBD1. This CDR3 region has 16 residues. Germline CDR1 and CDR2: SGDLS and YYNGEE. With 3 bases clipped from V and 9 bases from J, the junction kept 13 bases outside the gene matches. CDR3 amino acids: CASSGSGQGSWSEQFF. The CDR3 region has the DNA TGTGCCAGCAGCGGTTCCGGACAGGGGTCTTGGAGTGAGCAGTTCTTC.

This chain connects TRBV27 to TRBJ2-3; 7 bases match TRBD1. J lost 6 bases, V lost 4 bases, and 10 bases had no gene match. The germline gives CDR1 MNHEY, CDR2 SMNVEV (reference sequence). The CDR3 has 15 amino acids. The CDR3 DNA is TGTGCCAGCAGTTCCCGGACAGGATGGGGGGATACGCAGTATTTT. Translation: CASSSRTGWGDTQYF.

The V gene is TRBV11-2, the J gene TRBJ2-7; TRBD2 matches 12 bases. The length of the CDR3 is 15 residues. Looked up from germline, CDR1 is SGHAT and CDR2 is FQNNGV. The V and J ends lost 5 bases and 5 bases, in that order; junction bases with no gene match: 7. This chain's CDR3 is CASSTTSGSMNEQYF. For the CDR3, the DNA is TGTGCCAGCAGCACGACTAGCGGGAGTATGAACGAGCAGTACTTC.

For the CDR3, the DNA is TGTGCCAGCACCACACTAGCGGGAGAAGATGAGCAGTTCTTC. Amino acids: CASTTLAGEDEQFF. The rearrangement links TRBV5-6 to TRBJ2-1; 11 bases agree with TRBD2. After removal of 6 bases from V and 8 bases from J, the junction contained 7 bases not matched to a gene. The germline CDR1 and CDR2 sequences are SGHDT and YYEEEE. The CDR3 contains 14 residues.

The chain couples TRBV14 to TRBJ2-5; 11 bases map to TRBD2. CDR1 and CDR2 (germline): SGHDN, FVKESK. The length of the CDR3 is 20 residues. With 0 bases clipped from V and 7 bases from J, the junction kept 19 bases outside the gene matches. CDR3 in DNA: TGTGCCAGCAGCCAAGACCCCCTAGCGGGAGGTTTTGAGGTCTTAGGGACCCAGTACTTC. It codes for CASSQDPLAGGFEVLGTQYF.

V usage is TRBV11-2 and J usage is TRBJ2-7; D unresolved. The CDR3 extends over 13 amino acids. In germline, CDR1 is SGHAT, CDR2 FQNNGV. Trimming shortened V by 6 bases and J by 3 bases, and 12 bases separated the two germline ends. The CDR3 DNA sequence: TGTGCCAGCAGTTTAACAGACGGCTACGAGCAGTACTTC. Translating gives CASSLTDGYEQYF.

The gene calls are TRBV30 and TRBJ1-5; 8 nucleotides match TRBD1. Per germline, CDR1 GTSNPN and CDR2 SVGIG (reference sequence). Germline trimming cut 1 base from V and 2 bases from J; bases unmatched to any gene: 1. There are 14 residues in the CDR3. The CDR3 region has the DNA TGTGCCTGGAGTGAGGGACAGGGCAATCAGCCCCAGCATTTT. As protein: CAWSEGQGNQPQHF.

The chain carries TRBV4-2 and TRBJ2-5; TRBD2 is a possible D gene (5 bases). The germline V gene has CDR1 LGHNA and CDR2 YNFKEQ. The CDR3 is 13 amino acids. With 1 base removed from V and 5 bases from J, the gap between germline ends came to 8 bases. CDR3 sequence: CASSQVGGETQYF. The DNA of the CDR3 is TGTGCCAGCAGCCAAGTCGGCGGGGAGACCCAGTACTTC.

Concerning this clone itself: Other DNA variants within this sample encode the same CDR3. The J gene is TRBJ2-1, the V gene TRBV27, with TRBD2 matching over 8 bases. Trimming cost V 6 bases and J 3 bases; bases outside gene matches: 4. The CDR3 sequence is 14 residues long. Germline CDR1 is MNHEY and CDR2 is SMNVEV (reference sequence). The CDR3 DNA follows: TGTGCCAGCAGAACGAGCGGGAGCTACAATGAGCAGTTCTTC. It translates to CASRTSGSYNEQFF.

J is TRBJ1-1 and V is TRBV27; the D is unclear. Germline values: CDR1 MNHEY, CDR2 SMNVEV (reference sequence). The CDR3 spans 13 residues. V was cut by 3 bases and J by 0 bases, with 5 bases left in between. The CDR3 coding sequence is TGTGCCAGCAGTTTGTCTTTGAACACTGAAGCTTTCTTT. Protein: CASSLSLNTEAFF.

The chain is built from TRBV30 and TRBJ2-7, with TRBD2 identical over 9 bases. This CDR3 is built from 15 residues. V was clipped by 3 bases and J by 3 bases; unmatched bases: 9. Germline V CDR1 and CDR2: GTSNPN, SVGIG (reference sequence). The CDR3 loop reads CAWRQSGRIFYEQYF. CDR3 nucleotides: TGTGCCTGGAGGCAAAGCGGGAGGATCTTCTACGAGCAGTACTTC.

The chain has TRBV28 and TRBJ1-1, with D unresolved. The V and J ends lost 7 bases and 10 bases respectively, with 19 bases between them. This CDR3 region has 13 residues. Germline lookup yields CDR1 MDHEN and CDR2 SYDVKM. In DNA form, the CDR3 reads TGTGCCAGCACTCCCCTGAGTGGAGAAGGAGCTTTCTTT. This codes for CASTPLSGEGAFF.

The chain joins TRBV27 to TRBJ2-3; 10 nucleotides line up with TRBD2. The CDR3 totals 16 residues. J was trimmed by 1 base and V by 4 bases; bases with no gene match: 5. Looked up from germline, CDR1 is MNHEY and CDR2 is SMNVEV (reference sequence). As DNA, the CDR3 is TGTGCCAGCAGTTCCCTCCTAGCGGGAGGCACAGATACGCAGTATTTT. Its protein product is CASSSLLAGGTDTQYF.